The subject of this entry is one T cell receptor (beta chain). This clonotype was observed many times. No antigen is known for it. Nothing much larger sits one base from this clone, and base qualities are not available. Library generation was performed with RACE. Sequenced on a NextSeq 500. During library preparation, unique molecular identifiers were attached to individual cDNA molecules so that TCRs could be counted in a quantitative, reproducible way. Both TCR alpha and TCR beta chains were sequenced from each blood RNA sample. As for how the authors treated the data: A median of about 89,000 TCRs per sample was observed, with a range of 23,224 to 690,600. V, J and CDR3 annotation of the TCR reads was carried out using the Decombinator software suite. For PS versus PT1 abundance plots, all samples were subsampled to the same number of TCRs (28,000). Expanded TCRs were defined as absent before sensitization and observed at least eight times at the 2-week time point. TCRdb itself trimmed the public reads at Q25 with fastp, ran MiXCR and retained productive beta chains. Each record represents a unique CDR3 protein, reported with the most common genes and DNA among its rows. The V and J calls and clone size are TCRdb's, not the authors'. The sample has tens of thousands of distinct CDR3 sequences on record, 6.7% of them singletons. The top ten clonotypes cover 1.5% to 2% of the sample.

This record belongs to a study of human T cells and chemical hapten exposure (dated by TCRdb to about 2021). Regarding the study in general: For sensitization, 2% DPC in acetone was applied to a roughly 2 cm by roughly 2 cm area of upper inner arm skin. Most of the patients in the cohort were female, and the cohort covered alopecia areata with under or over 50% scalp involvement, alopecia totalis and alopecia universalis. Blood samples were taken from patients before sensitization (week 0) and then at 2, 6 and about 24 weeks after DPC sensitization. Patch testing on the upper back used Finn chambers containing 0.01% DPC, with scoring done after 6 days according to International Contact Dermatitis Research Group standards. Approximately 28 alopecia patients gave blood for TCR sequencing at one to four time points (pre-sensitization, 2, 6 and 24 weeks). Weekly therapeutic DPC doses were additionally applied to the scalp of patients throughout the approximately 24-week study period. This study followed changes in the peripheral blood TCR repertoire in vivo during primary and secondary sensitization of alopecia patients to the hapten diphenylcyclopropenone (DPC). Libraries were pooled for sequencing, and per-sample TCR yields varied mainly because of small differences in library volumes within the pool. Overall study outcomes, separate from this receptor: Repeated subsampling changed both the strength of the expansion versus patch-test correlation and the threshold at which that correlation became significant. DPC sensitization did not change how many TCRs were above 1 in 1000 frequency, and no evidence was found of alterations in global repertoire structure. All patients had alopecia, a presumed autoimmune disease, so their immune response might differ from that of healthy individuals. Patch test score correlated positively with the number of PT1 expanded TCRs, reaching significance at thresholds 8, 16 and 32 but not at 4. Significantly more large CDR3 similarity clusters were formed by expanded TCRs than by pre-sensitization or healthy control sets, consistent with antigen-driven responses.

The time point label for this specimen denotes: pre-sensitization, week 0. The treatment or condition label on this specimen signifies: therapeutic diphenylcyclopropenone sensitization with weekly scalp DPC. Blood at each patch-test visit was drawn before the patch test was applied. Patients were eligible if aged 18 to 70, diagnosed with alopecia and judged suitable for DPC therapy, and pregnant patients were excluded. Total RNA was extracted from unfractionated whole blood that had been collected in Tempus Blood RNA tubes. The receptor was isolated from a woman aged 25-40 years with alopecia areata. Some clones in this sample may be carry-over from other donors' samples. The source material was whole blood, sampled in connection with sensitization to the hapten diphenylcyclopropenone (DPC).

The sequence in DNA is TGCAGCGTCACAGGGGGTTCCACAGATACGCAGTATTTT. This encodes CSVTGGSTDTQYF. This receptor chain uses TRBV29-1 and TRBJ2-3; 8 central nucleotides agree with TRBD1. Ends trimmed: V by 6 bases, J by 2 bases; bases unmatched to a gene: 4. The CDR3, from cysteine to phenylalanine, totals 13 residues. This entry keeps only the CDR3 DNA: 39 bases, framed from base 1. Taken from the germline V gene, the CDR1 and CDR2 loops are SQVTM and ANQGSEA.